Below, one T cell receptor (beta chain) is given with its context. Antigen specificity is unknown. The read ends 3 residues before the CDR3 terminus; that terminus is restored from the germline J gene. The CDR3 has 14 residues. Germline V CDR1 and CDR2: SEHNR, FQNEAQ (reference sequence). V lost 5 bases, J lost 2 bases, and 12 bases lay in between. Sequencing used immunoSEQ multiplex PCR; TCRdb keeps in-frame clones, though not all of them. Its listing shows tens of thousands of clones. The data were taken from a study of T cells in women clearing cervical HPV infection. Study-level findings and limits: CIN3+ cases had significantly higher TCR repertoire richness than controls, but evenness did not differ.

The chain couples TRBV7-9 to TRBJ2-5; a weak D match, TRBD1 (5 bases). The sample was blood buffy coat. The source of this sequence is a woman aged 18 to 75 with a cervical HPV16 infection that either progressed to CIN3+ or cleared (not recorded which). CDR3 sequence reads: CASSPAQDQETQYF. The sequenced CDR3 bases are TGTGCCAGCAGCCCGGCACAGGATCAAGAGACC.